These 19 T cell receptor beta chains were sequenced from one sample in a study of radiotherapy plus CTLA-4 blockade in lung cancer. Method: immunoSEQ multiplex PCR; TCRdb's copy keeps in-frame clones and lacks some. The table has about 98,000 clones, about 81% seen once. Sequenced here: peripheral blood, sampled from a patient treated with radiotherapy plus ipilimumab. The receptors here all came from a human donor with non-small cell lung cancer who had a partial response to radiotherapy plus ipilimumab.

The chain couples TRBV28 to TRBJ2-5; 8 bases fit TRBD2. The J call may be in error: the DNA end matches TRBJ2-7 better. Germline CDR1 reads MDHEN; CDR2 reads SYDVKM. This CDR3 is 15 amino acids long. CDR3 residues: CASSFVAGPSYEQYF. The CDR3 DNA reads TGTGCCAGCAGTTTTGTAGCGGGGCCTTCCTACGAGCAGTACTTC.

The V call is TRBV7-9, the J call TRBJ2-5; TRBD2 agrees at 9 bases. V lost 3 bases and J lost 5; bases outside the gene matches: 10. CDR1 SEHNR and CDR2 FQNEAQ come from the germline V gene (reference sequence). The CDR3 runs 16 residues. The CDR3 loop is CASSFLAGVSRETQYF. The CDR3 DNA reads TGTGCCAGCAGCTTTTTAGCGGGAGTGTCGAGGGAGACCCAGTACTTC.

The CDR3 sequence: CAGGHNEQFF. CDR3 sequence (DNA): TGTGCAGGAGGCCACAATGAGCAGTTCTTC. This chain joins TRBV7-9 and TRBJ2-1; possibly TRBD2 for D (5 bases). The CDR3 covers 10 residues. The germline CDR1 and CDR2 sequences are SEHNR and FQNEAQ (reference sequence).

This chain joins TRBV6-6 and TRBJ2-1; the match to TRBD2 covers 7 bases. Germline V gives CDR1 MNHNY, CDR2 SVGAGI (reference sequence). This CDR3 is 16 amino acids long. V gave up 0 bases and J gave up 2 bases; unmatched junction bases: 4. As DNA, the CDR3 is TGTGCCAGCAGTTACTCGAGCGGGACCCCCTACAATGAGCAGTTCTTC. Amino acid sequence: CASSYSSGTPYNEQFF.

The chain joins TRBV11-2 to TRBJ1-5; D may be TRBD1 (5 bases). The CDR3 runs to 15 residues. V was cut by 5 bases and J by 4 bases, with 15 bases left in between. CDR1 is SGHAT and CDR2 is FQNNGV in the germline V gene. In nucleotides, the CDR3 is TGTGCCAGCAGCCGATCTGACAGTCCAAATCAGCCCCAGCATTTT. As protein: CASSRSDSPNQPQHF.

The chain has TRBV28 and TRBJ2-5; 7 bases are a match to TRBD1. The germline CDR1 and CDR2 sequences are MDHEN and SYDVKM. The CDR3 spans 16 residues. J was trimmed by 5 bases and V by 5 bases; bases with no gene match: 14. The CDR3 sequence: CASSPPYRGVEETQYF. The CDR3 DNA sequence: TGTGCCAGCAGTCCCCCGTACAGGGGAGTGGAGGAGACCCAGTACTTC. Using reference TRBV28 and TRBJ2-5 for the parts outside the CDR3, the full variable domain is DVKVTQSSRYLVKRTGEKVFLECVQDMDHENMFWYRQDPGLGLRLIYFSYDVKMKEKGDIPEGYSVSREKKERFSLILESASTNQTSMYLCASSPPYRGVEETQYFGPGTRLLVL.

This clone was counted a few times. Here the CDR3 reads CASRGGFEKLFF. The CDR3 DNA reads TGTGCCAGCAGAGGGGGCTTTGAAAAACTGTTTTTT. The chain couples TRBV2 to TRBJ1-4, with 7 bases identical to TRBD1. The CDR3 sequence is 12 residues long. CDR1 and CDR2 (germline): SNHLY, FYNNEI. Trimming cost V 6 bases and J 7 bases; bases outside gene matches: 2. Drawing the rest from reference TRBV2 and TRBJ1-4, the complete variable domain is EPEVTQTPSHQVTQMGQEVILRCVPISNHLYFYWYRQILGQKVEFLVSFYNNEISEKSEIFDDQFSVERPDGSNFTLKIRSTKLEDSAMYFCASRGGFEKLFFGSGTQLSVL.

This clone was recorded a few times. The chain has TRBV30 and TRBJ1-1, with D hard to call. Trimming took 0 bases from V and 5 from J, leaving 10 bases between them. Germline V gives CDR1 GTSNPN, CDR2 SVGIG (reference sequence). The CDR3 is 13 amino acids. The CDR3 loop reads CAWSVGRRTEAFF. The DNA of the CDR3 is TGTGCCTGGAGTGTGGGGAGAAGGACTGAAGCTTTCTTT.

V is TRBV6-4 and J is TRBJ2-1; a possible D gene is TRBD2 (5 bases). The CDR3 totals 14 residues. The germline V and J ends were trimmed by 4 bases and 6 bases, with 13 bases remaining between them. CDR1 MRHNA and CDR2 SNTAGT come from the germline V gene. The CDR3 here is CASSVEGIGNEQFF. The CDR3 coding sequence is TGTGCCAGCAGTGTAGAGGGAATCGGCAATGAGCAGTTCTTC.

This chain joins TRBV10-1 and TRBJ1-1; no firm D call. V gave up 5 bases and J gave up 4 bases, with 8 bases separating them. The CDR3 is made up of 12 amino acids. Germline CDR1 reads WNHNN; CDR2 reads SYGVQD (reference sequence). Written as DNA, the CDR3 is TGCGCCAGCAGTCGGGATCGCACTGAAGCTTTCTTT. The encoded protein is CASSRDRTEAFF.

This clone is categorized as medium-sized (0.01 to 0.1%). This sequence joins TRBV4-1 and TRBJ1-5, with TRBD1 identical over 9 bases. Germline loops: CDR1 MGHRA, CDR2 YSYEKL. This CDR3 comprises 15 residues. V trimming: 3 bases; J trimming: 6 bases; junction bases outside the gene matches: 6. This chain's CDR3 is CASSHVQGAVQPQHF. CDR3 coding DNA: TGCGCCAGCAGCCATGTACAGGGGGCAGTTCAGCCCCAGCATTTT.

The chain combines TRBV28 with TRBJ2-1, with D perhaps matching TRBD1 (6 bases). CDR1 and CDR2 from the germline V gene are MDHEN and SYDVKM. V gave up 5 bases and J gave up 5 bases, with 22 bases separating them. The CDR3 sequence is 17 residues long. Written as DNA, the CDR3 is TGTGCCAGCAGTGCTTATGGGTGGGCAGGGGTTAACAATGAGCAGTTCTTC. Amino acid sequence: CASSAYGWAGVNNEQFF.

This clone turned up a few times. The chain carries TRBV29-1 and TRBJ2-5; D call uncertain. The length of the CDR3 is 14 residues. Trimming shortened V by 3 bases and J by 1 base, and 12 bases separated the two germline ends. The germline gives CDR1 SQVTM, CDR2 ANQGSEA. The CDR3 DNA sequence: TGCAGCGTTGATGTCGGTTACAGCCAAGAGACCCAGTACTTC. This gives the protein CSVDVGYSQETQYF.

A single count supports this clone. The rearrangement uses TRBV7-7 and TRBJ2-5; maybe TRBD2 (5 bases). Trimming cost V 2 bases and J 5 bases, with 9 bases left between them. The CDR3 length is 13 residues. Germline V gene sequence: CDR1 SSHAT, CDR2 FNYEAQ (reference sequence). CDR3 protein: CASSLRERETQYF. The CDR3 coding sequence is TGTGCCAGCAGCTTAAGGGAGAGGGAGACCCAGTACTTC.

The J gene is TRBJ2-7, the V gene TRBV10-2, with D hard to call. The CDR3 is made up of 15 amino acids. Looked up from germline, CDR1 is WSHSY and CDR2 is SAAADI. Trimming left V 0 bases short and J 3 bases short, with 12 bases between. The CDR3 loop is CASSESNQVGYEQYF. The DNA for the CDR3 is TGCGCCAGCAGTGAGTCGAATCAGGTAGGCTACGAGCAGTACTTC.

CDR3 in DNA: TGCAGCGTTGGTCGCCAGGGGTCACCACATGAGCAGTTCTTC. It translates to CSVGRQGSPHEQFF. The rearrangement joins TRBV29-1 to TRBJ2-1; a weak D match, TRBD1 (6 bases). The CDR3 runs to 14 residues. Per the germline V gene, CDR1 is SQVTM and CDR2 is ANQGSEA. The germline V and J ends were trimmed by 4 bases and 8 bases, with 18 bases remaining between them.

The rearrangement joins TRBV11-1 to TRBJ2-7; the D is unclear. CDR3 length equals 14 residues. V lost 1 base, J lost 0 bases, and 7 bases lay in between. Germline V lookup: CDR1 SGHAT, CDR2 FQDESV (reference sequence). CDR3 nucleotide sequence: TGTGCCAGCAGCTTAGGAGGCTCCTCCTACGAGCAGTACTTC. It yields the protein CASSLGGSSYEQYF.

The chain carries TRBV9 and TRBJ1-5; the D gene is possibly TRBD1 (5 bases). The V gene's germline CDR1 is SGDLS and CDR2 YYNGEE. This CDR3 contains 16 residues. Trimming stripped 4 bases from V and 3 bases from J, with 17 bases between. The CDR3 is CASSPQEAGINQPQHF. For the CDR3, the DNA is TGTGCCAGCAGCCCCCAAGAGGCAGGGATCAATCAGCCCCAGCATTTT.

The rearrangement uses TRBV21-1 and TRBJ2-3; TRBD1 was called by the table and not checked on the DNA. TRBV21-1 is reported as a pseudogene. The CDR3 has 15 amino acids. In nucleotides, the CDR3 is TGTGCCAGCAGCAGCAAAACAGGGACCACAGATACGCAGTATTTT. The encoded protein is CASSSKTGTTDTQYF.